Detailed here is one T cell receptor beta chain. The antigen is not known. The CDR3 has 16 amino acids. Germline-derived CDR1 and CDR2 are MNHNY and SVGAGI (reference sequence). J gave up 6 bases and V 8 bases, and 12 bases lay outside the gene matches. The data were obtained in a study of lymphopenia after photon versus proton radiotherapy. Generated by immunoSEQ multiplex PCR, the TCRdb table keeps only in-frame clones and is missing some. This table has 83,000 or so clones, more than 70% appearing once. Study results and limitations: Under photons, naive T cells and diversity fell while effector/memory populations rose.

The origin of this receptor is a man aged 55 to 70 with pancreatic cancer. The chain uses TRBV6-6 and TRBJ2-7, with TRBD2 identical over 14 bases. Here the sequenced sample was peripheral blood, taken from a patient treated with proton-based radiotherapy. DNA of the CDR3: TGTGCCAGCCGAGACCGACTAGCGGGAGGGCCGAGCGAGCAGTACTTC. Its protein is CASRDRLAGGPSEQYF.